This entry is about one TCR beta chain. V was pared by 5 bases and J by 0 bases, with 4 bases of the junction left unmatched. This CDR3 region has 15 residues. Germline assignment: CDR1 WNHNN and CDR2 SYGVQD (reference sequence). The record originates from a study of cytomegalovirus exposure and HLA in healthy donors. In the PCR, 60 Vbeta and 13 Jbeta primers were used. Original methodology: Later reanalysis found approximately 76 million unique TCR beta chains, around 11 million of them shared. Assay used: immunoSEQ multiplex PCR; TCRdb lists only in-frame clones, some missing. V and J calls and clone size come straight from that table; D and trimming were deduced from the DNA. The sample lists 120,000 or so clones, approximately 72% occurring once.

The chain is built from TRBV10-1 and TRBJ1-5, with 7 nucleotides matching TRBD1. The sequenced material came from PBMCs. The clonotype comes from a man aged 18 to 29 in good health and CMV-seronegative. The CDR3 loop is CASSPQGYSNQPQHF. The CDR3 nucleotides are TGCGCCAGCAGTCCACAGGGGTATAGCAATCAGCCCCAGCATTTT.